These 29 T cell receptor beta chains share one sample of origin, sequenced in a study of vaccination and CD4 T cells after COVID-19. Indicated time point: late sampling 161 to 241 days after vaccination in a few convalescent patients. TCRdb fed the PCR reads into MiXCR, producing one record per CDR3 protein. The table has around 37,000 distinct CDR3 sequences, around 35% seen once. The specimen comprised CD4+ T cells from blood, sampled about 7 months after SARS-CoV-2 vaccination. The receptors shown here come from a human donor who had recovered from COVID-19.

A few counts support this clonotype. This sequence joins TRBV10-3 and TRBJ2-7; the D gene is possibly TRBD1 (6 bases). The germline V gene encodes CDR1 ENHRY and CDR2 SYGVKD. Trimming removed 0 bases at V and 5 bases at J, with 11 bases between. This CDR3 is built from 14 residues. Here the CDR3 DNA reads TGTGCCATCAGTGAGTCCGCAAGGGGGAACGAGCAGTACTTC. As protein: CAISESARGNEQYF.

V is TRBV7-2 and J is TRBJ2-5; 9 bases match TRBD1. Losses at the gene ends were 1 base for V and 6 bases for J; bases not matched to a gene: 3. The CDR3 sequence is 14 residues long. Looked up from germline, CDR1 is SGHTA and CDR2 is FQGNSA. The CDR3 spells CASSLEQGAKTQYF. The CDR3 DNA reads TGTGCCAGCAGCTTAGAACAGGGGGCGAAGACCCAGTACTTC.

The chain couples TRBV20-1 to TRBJ2-3; D is perhaps TRBD1 (5 bases). V lost 0 bases and J 3 bases, leaving 22 bases between the germline ends. Germline loops: CDR1 DFQATT, CDR2 SNEGSKA (reference sequence). This CDR3 is 18 amino acids long. This CDR3 is CSARDHRSGGLKTDTQYF. For the CDR3, the DNA is TGCAGTGCTAGAGATCACAGGTCAGGCGGTCTGAAGACAGATACGCAGTATTTT.

This clonotype was seen more than once but under ten times. The chain combines TRBV29-1 with TRBJ1-2; maybe TRBD1 (5 bases). The germline V and J ends were trimmed by 5 bases and 1 base, with 11 bases remaining between them. The CDR3 length is 13 residues. The V gene's germline CDR1 is SQVTM and CDR2 ANQGSEA. CDR3 loop: CSVNRGVNYGYTF. DNA of the CDR3: TGCAGCGTTAATCGAGGGGTTAACTATGGCTACACCTTC.

This chain connects TRBV6-5 to TRBJ2-7, with 10 bases matching TRBD1. The V and J ends lost 0 bases and 4 bases, in that order; junction bases with no gene match: 3. The CDR3 consists of 15 residues. Germline V lookup: CDR1 MNHEY, CDR2 SVGAGI. CDR3 sequence reads: CASSYSGQGVYEQYF. CDR3 bases: TGTGCCAGCAGTTACTCCGGACAGGGGGTATACGAGCAGTACTTC.

This clonotype was observed a handful of times. This chain joins TRBV7-9 and TRBJ2-7; 9 nucleotides agree with TRBD1. With V trimmed by 2 bases and J by 6 bases, 8 bases remained unmatched. Germline lookup yields CDR1 SEHNR and CDR2 FQNEAQ (reference sequence). The CDR3 covers 15 residues. The CDR3, as DNA: TGTGCCAGCAGCTTACCGGGACAGGGAATTTCCGAGCAGTACTTC. Encoded protein: CASSLPGQGISEQYF.

The rearrangement uses TRBV20-1 and TRBJ1-1; D is unresolved. V lost 3 bases, J lost 7 bases, and 9 bases lay in between. The CDR3 runs to 11 residues. Germline CDR1 and CDR2: DFQATT and SNEGSKA (reference sequence). The CDR3 nucleotides read TGCAGTGCTAGCTATCGGGGTGAAGCTTTCTTT. Translation: CSASYRGEAFF.

V is TRBV6-1 and J is TRBJ2-7, with 14 bases that match TRBD2. From germline, CDR1 is MNHNS and CDR2 SASEGT. The J segment lost 5 bases and the V segment lost 6 bases, leaving 6 bases of the junction unmatched. The CDR3 has 15 amino acids. CDR3 amino acids: CASSTGLAGVNEQYF. CDR3 nucleotides: TGTGCCAGCAGCACGGGACTAGCGGGAGTAAACGAGCAGTACTTC.

The genes are TRBV7-2 and TRBJ2-3; D may be TRBD1 or TRBD2 (5 bases each). V was clipped by 0 bases and J by 3 bases, with 13 bases between them. The CDR3 runs to 16 residues. Germline V lookup: CDR1 SGHTA, CDR2 FQGNSA. The CDR3 nucleotides are TGTGCCAGCAGCTTAGCGCTGGGGCGGGCAACAGATACGCAGTATTTT. Its protein product is CASSLALGRATDTQYF.

This clonotype has a handful of counts. The V call is TRBV19, the J call TRBJ1-1; D remains ambiguous. CDR3 length equals 13 residues. V dropped 1 base and J dropped 0 bases, with 3 bases sitting between them. CDR1 LNHDA and CDR2 SQIVND come from the germline V gene (reference sequence). CDR3 nucleotides: TGTGCCAGTAGTATAGGCGTGAACACTGAAGCTTTCTTT. Translated: CASSIGVNTEAFF.

The chain recombines TRBV27 with TRBJ2-7; tentative D call: TRBD1 (6 bases). CDR3 length equals 12 residues. The germline V gene has CDR1 MNHEY and CDR2 SMNVEV (reference sequence). Deletions cut 4 bases from V and 9 bases from J, with 13 bases between. The DNA of the CDR3 is TGTGCCAGCAGTTCGACAGGTGGGCTGCAGTACTTC. This gives the protein CASSSTGGLQYF.

This clonotype was found once. The chain is built from TRBV28 and TRBJ2-3; D is uncertain. Germline V CDR1 and CDR2: MDHEN, SYDVKM. The CDR3 extends over 14 amino acids. Between the trimmed V and J ends, which lost 5 bases and 2 bases, there was a span of 11 bases. CDR3 region: CASSKGSFTDTQYF. The CDR3 DNA is TGTGCCAGCAGTAAGGGCAGCTTCACAGATACGCAGTATTTT.

This clonotype was recorded only once. This chain joins TRBV4-1 and TRBJ2-1; TRBD2 aligns across 8 bases. The CDR3 has 18 residues. Germline V lookup: CDR1 MGHRA, CDR2 YSYEKL. J gave up 5 bases and V 5 bases, and 17 bases lay outside the gene matches. The CDR3 nucleotides are TGCGCCAGCAGCTCTTCGACGAAATTAGCGGGGAGAGACAATGAGCAGTTCTTC. Its protein product is CASSSSTKLAGRDNEQFF.

This chain joins TRBV6-1 and TRBJ2-2; TRBD2 might be the D (7 bases). The CDR3 length is 15 residues. Trimming took 6 bases from V and 5 from J, leaving 16 bases between them. From germline, CDR1 is MNHNS and CDR2 SASEGT. The CDR3 reads CASRRGGEGTGELFF. CDR3 bases: TGTGCCAGCAGGAGGGGGGGGGAGGGGACCGGGGAGCTGTTTTTT.

On this clonotype: This may stem from a read error, because a much larger clone lies one nucleotide away. V gene TRBV20-1 combines with J gene TRBJ1-6, with D possibly matching TRBD1 (6 bases). The V gene's germline CDR1 is DFQATT and CDR2 SNEGSKA (reference sequence). V lost 5 bases, J lost 8 bases, and 22 bases lay in between. CDR3 length: 16 amino acids. This CDR3 reads CSADPGTWGGDSPLHF. As DNA, the CDR3 is TGCAGTGCTGACCCCGGGACATGGGGCGGCGATTCACCCCTCCACTTT.

The chain joins TRBV7-3 to TRBJ2-3, with unresolved D. The germline V and J ends were trimmed by 5 bases and 1 base, with 7 bases remaining between them. This CDR3 has 13 residues. Per the germline V gene, CDR1 is SGHTA and CDR2 is FQGTGA. The CDR3 sequence: CASSEWGTDTQYF. Here the CDR3 DNA reads TGTGCCAGCAGCGAGTGGGGCACAGATACGCAGTATTTT.

This rearrangement joins TRBV28 to TRBJ1-1, with TRBD1 matching over 8 bases. This CDR3 has 14 residues. Germline V gene lookup returns CDR1 MDHEN and CDR2 SYDVKM. The CDR3 region is CPPRQGLMNTEAFF. The CDR3 DNA is TGTCCTCCTCGACAGGGGCTTATGAACACTGAAGCTTTCTTT.

The rearrangement joins TRBV6-1 to TRBJ2-7; the match to TRBD1 covers 7 bases. Germline values: CDR1 MNHNS, CDR2 SASEGT. Germline trimming cut 8 bases from V and 1 base from J; bases unmatched to any gene: 8. This CDR3 has 14 amino acids. In DNA, the CDR3 is TGTGCCAGCTTAGGACAGGTATATTCCTACGAGCAGTACTTC. Translation gives CASLGQVYSYEQYF.

The table lists this clonotype with a few counts. The V gene is TRBV7-9, the J gene TRBJ2-7; TRBD1 might be the D (7 bases). Deletions cut 6 bases from V and 3 bases from J, with 18 bases between. The CDR3 is 15 amino acids. Germline assignment: CDR1 SEHNR and CDR2 FQNEAQ (reference sequence). In DNA form, the CDR3 reads TGTGCCAGCAGGTATTCAGGGGGGTCTCGCTACGAGCAGTACTTC. It specifies CASRYSGGSRYEQYF.

This chain connects TRBV20-1 to TRBJ2-2; 7 nucleotides align to TRBD1. This CDR3 spans 16 amino acids. V was pared by 1 base and J by 0 bases, with 5 bases of the junction left unmatched. Germline CDR1 DFQATT, CDR2 SNEGSKA (reference sequence). CDR3 bases: TGCAGTGCTAGAGTCCCCGGGACAGCGAACACCGGGGAGCTGTTTTTT. Its translation is CSARVPGTANTGELFF.

This clonotype was recorded a few times. The genes are TRBV6-1 and TRBJ1-5, with 12 bases that match TRBD1. Germline CDR1 reads MNHNS; CDR2 reads SASEGT. This CDR3 spans 15 amino acids. V was pared by 1 base and J by 10 bases, with 5 bases of the junction left unmatched. The CDR3 protein is CASSEGGQGADPQHF. Here the CDR3 DNA reads TGTGCCAGCAGTGAAGGGGGACAGGGGGCGGATCCCCAGCATTTT.

V is TRBV9 and J is TRBJ1-5; D unclear. Germline loops: CDR1 SGDLS, CDR2 YYNGEE. The CDR3 spans 13 residues. Trimming took off 3 bases at V and 3 bases at J, with 7 bases between the two ends. CDR3: CASSARTNQPQHF. CDR3 coding DNA: TGTGCCAGCAGCGCACGGACCAATCAGCCCCAGCATTTT.

The chain carries TRBV20-1 and TRBJ2-7; D unclear. Trimming shortened V by 6 bases and J by 7 bases, and 13 bases separated the two germline ends. Germline values: CDR1 DFQATT, CDR2 SNEGSKA (reference sequence). The CDR3 loop spans 11 amino acids. DNA for the CDR3: TGCAGTGCCTCTACCTTAAGTGAGCAGTACTTC. Amino acid sequence: CSASTLSEQYF.

This clonotype has more than one count but fewer than ten. The rearrangement joins TRBV19 to TRBJ2-2; tentative D call: TRBD2 (5 bases). V lost 1 base to trimming and J lost 7 bases, with 13 bases between them. Germline assignment: CDR1 LNHDA and CDR2 SQIVND (reference sequence). The CDR3 totals 15 residues. The CDR3 here is CASSIGRTVNGELFF. CDR3 DNA sequence: TGTGCCAGTAGTATAGGACGGACTGTTAACGGGGAGCTGTTTTTT.

This clonotype was detected a few times. The V call is TRBV20-1, the J call TRBJ2-3; the D gene is possibly TRBD2 (5 bases). Germline V CDR1 and CDR2: DFQATT, SNEGSKA (reference sequence). The V end lost 4 bases, the J end lost 0 bases, and 11 bases lay between the germline ends. There are 14 residues in the CDR3. CDR3 loop: CSAISSTSTDTQYF. The CDR3 nucleotides read TGCAGTGCTATATCTAGCACCAGCACAGATACGCAGTATTTT.

A few counts support this clonotype. The chain has TRBV6-5 and TRBJ1-2, with D perhaps matching TRBD1 (6 bases). The CDR3 is made up of 14 amino acids. V was clipped by 2 bases and J by 0 bases, with 7 bases between them. Germline CDR1 reads MNHEY; CDR2 reads SVGAGI. The DNA for the CDR3 is TGTGCCAGCAGTTACGGACAGTCTAACTATGGCTACACCTTC. This translates into CASSYGQSNYGYTF.

This chain connects TRBV4-1 to TRBJ2-1, with 8 bases lining up with TRBD2. The V and J ends lost 4 bases and 0 bases, in that order; junction bases with no gene match: 8. The CDR3 loop spans 17 amino acids. Germline CDR1 MGHRA, CDR2 YSYEKL. CDR3 in amino acids: CASSPSDGTSSYNEQFF. CDR3 coding DNA: TGCGCCAGCAGCCCATCTGACGGGACTAGCTCCTACAATGAGCAGTTCTTC.

The gene calls are TRBV20-1 and TRBJ1-5, with D unclear. The CDR3 sequence is 12 residues long. V was pared by 7 bases and J by 5 bases, with 12 bases between. The germline gives CDR1 DFQATT, CDR2 SNEGSKA (reference sequence). The CDR3 DNA reads TGCAGTGTAATGAGCGGGGATCAGCCCCAGCATTTT. Its protein is CSVMSGDQPQHF.

This chain links TRBV7-3 with TRBJ2-3; D might be TRBD1 or TRBD2, each matching 6 bases. V was cut by 5 bases and J by 5 bases, with 17 bases left in between. Germline V gives CDR1 SGHTA, CDR2 FQGTGA. CDR3 length equals 15 residues. The CDR3 spells CASSQTGGRKDTQYF. The DNA of the CDR3 is TGTGCCAGCAGCCAAACCGGGGGCCGAAAAGATACGCAGTATTTT.